The 21 T cell receptor beta chains presented below share a single source sample, sequenced in a study of T cell responses to AZD1222 COVID-19 vaccine. Sequencing was performed with immunoSEQ multiplex PCR; in TCRdb, only in-frame clones are kept and a portion is missing. The sample consists of about 160,000 clones, around 89% of them appearing once. The sample here was peripheral blood, taken on day 0 of AZD1222 vaccination. The origin of the receptors is an adult in good health.

This chain links TRBV6-2 or TRBV6-3 with TRBJ1-5; D ambiguous. The CDR3 length is 15 residues. V lost 2 bases and J lost 0, with 8 bases in between. Germline V gives CDR1 MNHEY, CDR2 SVGEGT. Here the CDR3 DNA reads TGTGCCAGCAGTTACCCGGGCACTAGCAATCAGCCCCAGCATTTT. It is translated as CASSYPGTSNQPQHF.

The gene calls are TRBV7-8 and TRBJ2-1; 9 nucleotides match TRBD2. CDR3 size: 16 residues. Losses at the gene ends were 1 base for V and 5 bases for J; bases not matched to a gene: 6. CDR1 SGHVS and CDR2 FQNEAQ come from the germline V gene. The CDR3 reads CASSLELTSGNNEQFF. CDR3 bases: TGTGCCAGCAGCTTAGAGTTGACTAGCGGCAACAATGAGCAGTTCTTC.

This rearrangement joins TRBV6-5 to TRBJ1-6, with TRBD1 matching 9 bases. The CDR3 covers 14 residues. V was pared by 6 bases and J by 6 bases, with 3 bases of the junction left unmatched. Germline V lookup: CDR1 MNHEY, CDR2 SVGAGI. The CDR3 coding sequence is TGTGCCAGCAGGACAGGGGGTACTAATTCACCCCTCCACTTT. This gives the protein CASRTGGTNSPLHF.

The chain has TRBV6-2 or TRBV6-3 and TRBJ2-1, with TRBD2 matching over 8 bases. Trimming at V came to 4 bases and at J to 4 bases, leaving 9 bases not matched to a gene. CDR1 MNHEY and CDR2 SVGEGT come from the germline V gene. This CDR3 is 16 amino acids long. The CDR3 DNA sequence: TGTGCCAGCAGTTCGGAGACTAGCGTGGTTTACAATGAGCAGTTCTTC. Residues: CASSSETSVVYNEQFF.

The gene calls are TRBV7-2 and TRBJ1-2; TRBD1 agrees at 9 bases. This CDR3 has 15 residues. After removal of 1 base from V and 7 bases from J, the junction contained 7 bases not matched to a gene. Per the germline V gene, CDR1 is SGHTA and CDR2 is FQGNSA. In DNA, the CDR3 is TGTGCCAGCAGCTTAGGGGCCGGGACAGGGATTGGCTACACCTTC. It translates to CASSLGAGTGIGYTF.

As regards this clone: The same CDR3 arises from other DNA sequences in this sample as well. This rearrangement joins TRBV3-1 (or the pseudogene TRBV3-2) to TRBJ2-5; D ambiguous. V was pared by 2 bases and J by 4 bases, with 2 bases between. The length of the CDR3 is 11 residues. CDR1 is LGHDT and CDR2 is YNNKEL in the germline V gene (reference sequence). CDR3 bases: TGTGCCAGCAGCCAACTAGAGACCCAGTACTTC. It encodes CASSQLETQYF.

This rearrangement joins TRBV3-1 (or the pseudogene TRBV3-2) to TRBJ1-5; a possible D gene is TRBD1 (5 bases). Germline CDR1 and CDR2: LGHDT and YNNKEL (reference sequence). V lost 1 base to trimming and J lost 1 base, with 14 bases between them. The CDR3 spans 17 residues. CDR3 protein: CASSQGFGGASNQPQHF. CDR3 nucleotide sequence: TGTGCCAGCAGCCAAGGATTTGGGGGAGCCAGCAATCAGCCCCAGCATTTT.

This sequence joins TRBV5-1 and TRBJ1-6, with D perhaps matching TRBD1 (5 bases). Germline V CDR1 and CDR2: SGHRS, YFSETQ. V lost 6 bases and J lost 10, with 23 bases in between. The CDR3 runs 16 residues. The CDR3 is CASTHYLSGGLSPLHF. For the CDR3, the DNA is TGCGCCAGCACCCACTACCTCTCCGGGGGACTGTCACCCCTCCACTTT. Looking up the rest from reference TRBV5-1 and TRBJ1-6 gives the full variable domain: KAGVTQTPRYLIKTRGQQVTLSCSPISGHRSVSWYQQTPGQGLQFLFEYFSETQRNKGNFPGRFSGRQFSNSRSEMNVSTLELGDSALYLCASTHYLSGGLSPLHFGNGTRLTVT.

The rearrangement links TRBV6-5 to TRBJ2-2, with TRBD1 matching over 7 bases. Germline V CDR1 and CDR2: MNHEY, SVGAGI. This CDR3 has 13 residues. Trimming at V came to 6 bases and at J to 4 bases, leaving 2 bases not matched to a gene. The CDR3 sequence: CASRRQGTGELFF. Here the CDR3 DNA reads TGTGCCAGCAGAAGACAGGGCACCGGGGAGCTGTTTTTT.

The CDR3: CASSMSALERGVTEQFF. The CDR3 DNA sequence: TGTGCCAGTAGTATGTCCGCCTTAGAGCGGGGGGTCACTGAGCAGTTCTTC. V gene TRBV19 combines with J gene TRBJ2-1, with TRBD2 matching over 9 bases. CDR1 and CDR2 from the germline V gene are LNHDA and SQIVND (reference sequence). Unmatched junction bases numbered 15, after V lost 3 bases and J lost 9 bases. The CDR3 loop spans 17 amino acids.

This clone was picked up a small number of times. V usage is TRBV19 and J usage is TRBJ2-6; D might be TRBD1 (6 bases). The CDR3 length is 17 residues. V dropped 4 bases and J dropped 1 base, with 14 bases sitting between them. Germline lookup yields CDR1 LNHDA and CDR2 SQIVND (reference sequence). The CDR3 here is CASSSLQGRSGANVLTF. The CDR3 region has the DNA TGTGCCAGTAGTAGTTTACAGGGTAGGTCTGGGGCCAACGTCCTGACTTTC.

This chain uses TRBV7-8 with TRBJ2-7; perhaps TRBD1 as D (6 bases). CDR1 is SGHVS and CDR2 is FQNEAQ in the germline V gene. Trimming took 2 bases from V and 9 from J, leaving 17 bases between them. The CDR3 runs 14 residues. CDR3 sequence reads: CASSLRGGGGVQYF. In nucleotides, the CDR3 is TGTGCCAGCAGCTTACGTGGGGGCGGTGGGGTGCAGTACTTC.

The chain carries TRBV7-2 and TRBJ2-2, with a possible D match to TRBD1 (6 bases). The CDR3 runs 22 residues. V shed 0 bases and J shed 2 bases, with 28 bases lying between them. Germline lookup yields CDR1 SGHTA and CDR2 FQGNSA. The DNA of the CDR3 is TGTGCCAGCAGCTTAGCGGACAAACGACAGGCTCGGGGCCAAGAAAACACCGGGGAGCTGTTTTTT. Its translation is CASSLADKRQARGQENTGELFF.

The chain couples TRBV12-3 or TRBV12-4 to TRBJ1-2; D ambiguous. V lost 5 bases and J lost 8, with 15 bases in between. CDR3 length equals 13 residues. This CDR3 reads CASSQPANAGYTF. The CDR3 nucleotides are TGTGCCAGCAGTCAACCAGCGAATGCCGGCTACACCTTC.

This clone has a single count. V is TRBV9 and J is TRBJ1-2; D not resolved. Germline V CDR1 and CDR2: SGDLS, YYNGEE. The CDR3 length is 13 residues. Trimming pared 0 bases from V and 1 base from J, leaving 4 bases between. The CDR3 region is CASSVDSNYGYTF. The DNA of the CDR3 is TGTGCCAGCAGCGTAGACAGTAACTATGGCTACACCTTC.

This clone has just a few counts. The chain employs TRBV3-1 (or the pseudogene TRBV3-2) and TRBJ2-1; no clear D gene. The CDR3 spans 13 residues. CDR1 is LGHDT, CDR2 YNNKEL, per germline (reference sequence). V was shortened by 1 base and J by 7 bases, with 8 bases between the two germline ends. CDR3 in DNA: TGTGCCAGCAGCCAAGGCCGAACGAATGAGCAGTTCTTC. It yields the protein CASSQGRTNEQFF.

V usage is TRBV4-1 and J usage is TRBJ2-1; D is ambiguous. Germline assignment: CDR1 MGHRA and CDR2 YSYEKL. The V end lost 1 base, the J end lost 0 bases, and 10 bases lay between the germline ends. CDR3 length equals 16 residues. The DNA of the CDR3 is TGCGCCAGCAGCCAAGTGGACCTTAGCTCCTACAATGAGCAGTTCTTC. It specifies CASSQVDLSSYNEQFF.

The chain recombines TRBV27 with TRBJ2-7; D may be TRBD2 (5 bases). Germline CDR1 is MNHEY and CDR2 is SMNVEV (reference sequence). With 3 bases removed from V and 6 bases from J, the gap between germline ends came to 9 bases. The CDR3 runs to 12 residues. This CDR3 reads CASSFLGSEQYF. The CDR3 DNA reads as TGTGCCAGCAGTTTTTTGGGGAGCGAGCAGTACTTC.

The chain links TRBV14 to TRBJ2-3; 8 bases align to TRBD2. The trim removed 1 base at V and 5 bases at J, leaving 17 bases unmatched. This CDR3 has 19 amino acids. Per germline, CDR1 SGHDN and CDR2 FVKESK. The CDR3 loop is CASSQVQDTSGLSGDTQYF. The DNA for the CDR3 is TGTGCCAGCAGCCAAGTCCAGGATACTAGCGGACTCTCTGGAGATACGCAGTATTTT. The whole variable domain, filled in from reference TRBV14 and TRBJ2-3, reads EAGVTQFPSHSVIEKGQTVTLRCDPISGHDNLYWYRRVMGKEIKFLLHFVKESKQDESGMPNNRFLAERTGGTYSTLKVQPAELEDSGVYFCASSQVQDTSGLSGDTQYFGPGTRLTVL.

The chain joins TRBV9 to TRBJ1-1; D is ambiguous. CDR1 is SGDLS and CDR2 is YYNGEE in the germline V gene. This CDR3 region has 14 residues. The V end lost 3 bases, the J end lost 8 bases, and 17 bases lay between the germline ends. The CDR3 region is CASSAGPHLVEAFF. The CDR3 nucleotides are TGTGCCAGCAGCGCCGGACCCCATCTTGTCGAAGCTTTCTTT.

This clone was seen once. The chain uses TRBV2 and TRBJ2-5; unclear D gene. The V gene lost 3 bases and the J gene lost 5 bases, with 10 bases spanning the gap. The CDR3 contains 13 residues. Per germline, CDR1 SNHLY and CDR2 FYNNEI. CDR3 DNA: TGTGCCAGCAGTGAGGCCAGATGGGAGACCCAGTACTTC. Translated, it gives CASSEARWETQYF.